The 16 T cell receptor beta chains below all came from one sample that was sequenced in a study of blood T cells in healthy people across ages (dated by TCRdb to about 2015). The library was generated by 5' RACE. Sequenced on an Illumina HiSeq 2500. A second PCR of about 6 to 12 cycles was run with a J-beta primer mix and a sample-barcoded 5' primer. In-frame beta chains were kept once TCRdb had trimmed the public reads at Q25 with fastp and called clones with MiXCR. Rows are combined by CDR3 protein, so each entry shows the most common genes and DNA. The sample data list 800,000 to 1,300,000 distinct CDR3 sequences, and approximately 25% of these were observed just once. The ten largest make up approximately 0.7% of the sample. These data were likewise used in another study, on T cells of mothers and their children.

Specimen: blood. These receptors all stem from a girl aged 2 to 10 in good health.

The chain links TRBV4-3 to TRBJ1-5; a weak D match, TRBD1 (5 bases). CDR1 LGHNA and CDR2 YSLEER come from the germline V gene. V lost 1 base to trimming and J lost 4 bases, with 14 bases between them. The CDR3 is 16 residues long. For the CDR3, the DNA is TGCGCCAGCAGCCAAGTATGGACGGGGGGAAATCAGCCCCAGCATTTT. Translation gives CASSQVWTGGNQPQHF.

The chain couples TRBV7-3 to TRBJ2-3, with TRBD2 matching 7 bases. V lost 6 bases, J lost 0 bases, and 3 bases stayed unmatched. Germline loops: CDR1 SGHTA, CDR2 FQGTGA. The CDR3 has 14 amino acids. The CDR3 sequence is CASRQAGSTDTQYF. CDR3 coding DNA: TGTGCCAGCAGACAAGCGGGGAGCACAGATACGCAGTATTTT.

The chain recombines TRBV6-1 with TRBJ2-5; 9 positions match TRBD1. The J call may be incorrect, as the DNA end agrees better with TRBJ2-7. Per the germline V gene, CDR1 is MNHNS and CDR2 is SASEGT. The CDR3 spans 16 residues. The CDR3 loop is CASSAGKDRGAYEQYF. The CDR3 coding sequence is TGTGCCAGCAGTGCGGGGAAGGACAGGGGAGCCTACGAGCAGTACTTC.

CDR3 loop: CSARSRLNTEAFF. In nucleotides, the CDR3 is TGCAGTGCTAGGTCACGGTTGAACACTGAAGCTTTCTTT. This chain joins TRBV20-1 and TRBJ1-1; D is ambiguous. The V gene lost 3 bases and the J gene lost 0 bases, with 8 bases spanning the gap. Per the germline V gene, CDR1 is DFQATT and CDR2 is SNEGSKA (reference sequence). The CDR3 is made up of 13 amino acids.

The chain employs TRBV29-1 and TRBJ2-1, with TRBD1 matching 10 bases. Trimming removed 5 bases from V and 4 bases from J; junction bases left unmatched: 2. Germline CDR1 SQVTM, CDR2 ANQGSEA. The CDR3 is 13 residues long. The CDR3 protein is CSVPDRGYNEQFF. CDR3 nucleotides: TGCAGCGTTCCGGACAGGGGGTACAATGAGCAGTTCTTC.

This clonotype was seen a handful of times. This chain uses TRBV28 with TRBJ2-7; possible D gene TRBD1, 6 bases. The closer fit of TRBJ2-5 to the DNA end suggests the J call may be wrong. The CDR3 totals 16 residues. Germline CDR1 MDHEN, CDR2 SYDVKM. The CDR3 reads CASSWASGGQSGTQYF. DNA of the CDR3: TGTGCCAGCAGTTGGGCAAGTGGGGGCCAGTCGGGGACCCAGTACTTC.

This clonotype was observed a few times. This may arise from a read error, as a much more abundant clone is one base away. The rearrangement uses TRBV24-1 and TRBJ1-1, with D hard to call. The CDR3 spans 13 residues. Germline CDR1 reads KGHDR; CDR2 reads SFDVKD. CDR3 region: CTTSDWSFGEAFF. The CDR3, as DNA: TGTACCACCAGTGATTGGTCCTTCGGGGAAGCTTTCTTT.

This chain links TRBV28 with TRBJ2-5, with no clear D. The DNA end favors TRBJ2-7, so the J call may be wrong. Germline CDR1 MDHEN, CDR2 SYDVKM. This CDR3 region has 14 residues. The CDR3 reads CASSLLADVYEQYF. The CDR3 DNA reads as TGTGCCAGCAGTTTGTTGGCGGACGTCTACGAGCAGTACTTC.

In DNA, the CDR3 is TGCAGCTCCTGGACGGGAGAGACCCAGTACTTC. This sequence encodes CSSWTGETQYF. V usage is TRBV29-1 and J usage is TRBJ2-5; no firm D call. Trimming took 8 bases from V and 4 from J, leaving 11 bases between them. The CDR3 sequence is 11 residues long. Germline V gene data show CDR1 as SQVTM and CDR2 as ANQGSEA.

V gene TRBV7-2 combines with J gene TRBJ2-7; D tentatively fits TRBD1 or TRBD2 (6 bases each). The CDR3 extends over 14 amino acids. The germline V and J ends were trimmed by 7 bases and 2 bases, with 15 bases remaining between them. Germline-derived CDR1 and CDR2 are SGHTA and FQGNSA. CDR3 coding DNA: TGTGCCAGCATTGCACAGGGAGGCACCTACGAGCAGTACTTC. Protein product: CASIAQGGTYEQYF.

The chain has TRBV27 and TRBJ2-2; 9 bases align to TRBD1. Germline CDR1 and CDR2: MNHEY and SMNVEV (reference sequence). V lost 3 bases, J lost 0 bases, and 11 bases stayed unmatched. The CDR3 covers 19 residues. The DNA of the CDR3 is TGTGCCAGCAGTTTCCACCGGACAGGGGCCCCTTCGAACACCGGGGAGCTGTTTTTT. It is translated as CASSFHRTGAPSNTGELFF.

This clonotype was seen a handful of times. In nucleotides, the CDR3 is TGTGCCAGCAGCTTTTACAGGGATAGCAATGAGCAGTTCTTC. It encodes CASSFYRDSNEQFF. The rearrangement uses TRBV7-2 and TRBJ2-5; possibly TRBD1 for D (6 bases). Matching the DNA end better, TRBJ2-1 makes the J call doubtful. This CDR3 has 14 amino acids. The germline gives CDR1 SGHTA, CDR2 FQGNSA.

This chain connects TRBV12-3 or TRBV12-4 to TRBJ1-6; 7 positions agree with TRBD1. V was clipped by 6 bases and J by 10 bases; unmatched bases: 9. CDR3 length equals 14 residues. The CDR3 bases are TGTGCCAGCAGCCGACAGGGCTCTGGGTCACCCCTCCACTTT. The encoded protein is CASSRQGSGSPLHF.

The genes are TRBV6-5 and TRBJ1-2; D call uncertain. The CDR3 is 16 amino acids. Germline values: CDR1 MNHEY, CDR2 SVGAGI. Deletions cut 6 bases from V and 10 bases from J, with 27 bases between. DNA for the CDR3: TGTGCCAGCAGCCCCGGAGAGGGAGCAGAATCTGGGTCCTACACCTTC. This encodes CASSPGEGAESGSYTF.

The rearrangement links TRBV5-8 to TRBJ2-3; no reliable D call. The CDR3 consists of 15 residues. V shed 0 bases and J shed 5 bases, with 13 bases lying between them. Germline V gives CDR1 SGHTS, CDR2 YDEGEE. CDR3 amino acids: CASSLAMAVEDTQYF. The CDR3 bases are TGTGCCAGCAGCTTGGCCATGGCGGTTGAAGATACGCAGTATTTT.

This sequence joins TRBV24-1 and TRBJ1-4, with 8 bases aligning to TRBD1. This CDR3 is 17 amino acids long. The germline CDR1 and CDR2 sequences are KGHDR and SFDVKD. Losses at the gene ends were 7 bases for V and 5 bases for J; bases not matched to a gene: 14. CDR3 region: CATSQGAGALPNEKLFF. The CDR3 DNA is TGTGCCACCAGCCAGGGGGCTGGGGCCCTCCCAAATGAAAAACTGTTTTTT.